These T cell receptor beta chains were read from a single sample in a study of PD-1 blockade in classical Hodgkin lymphoma. Generated by immunoSEQ multiplex PCR, the TCRdb table keeps only in-frame clones and is missing some. Of 80,000 to 100,000 clones in the sample, more than 80% were seen once. The sequencing used peripheral blood mononuclear cells (PBMCs), collected before the second cycle of nivolumab. These receptors were collected from a human donor with classical Hodgkin lymphoma. Each CDR3 is given with its conserved first and last residue.

J | length | V | CDR3
TRBJ2-1 | 16 | TRBV11-3 | CASSLAGDGSYNEQFF
TRBJ2-5 | 13 | TRBV7-2 | CASSLSLGETQYF
TRBJ2-3 | 13 | TRBV27 | CASSLGRLGTQYF
TRBJ2-7 | 14 | TRBV19 | CASSPTWGLYEQYF
TRBJ2-6 | 16 | TRBV9 | CASSVGGGPGANVLTF
TRBJ2-3 | 18 | TRBV7-2 | CASSRIRGLAGISDTQYF
TRBJ1-5 | 14 | TRBV6-5 | CASSLGVSNQPQHF
TRBJ2-3 | 15 | TRBV5-1 | CASKFLSGSTDTQYF
TRBJ1-1 | 14 | TRBV10-3 | CAISERTSHTEAFF
TRBJ1-1 | 16 | TRBV2 | CASTQGLGFGEAEAFF
TRBJ2-1 | 15 | TRBV4-2 | CASSPGGGSYNEQFF
TRBJ1-4 | 15 | TRBV7-8 | CASSLLELSNEKLFF
TRBJ2-7 | 18 | TRBV5-6 | CASSSGQGPGLSSYEQYF
TRBJ1-3 | 15 | TRBV15 | CATSRGDRDRNTIYF
TRBJ1-2 | 12 | TRBV6-1 | CASSVLLYGYTF
TRBJ2-1 | 14 | TRBV5-1 | CASTYMSSYNEQFF